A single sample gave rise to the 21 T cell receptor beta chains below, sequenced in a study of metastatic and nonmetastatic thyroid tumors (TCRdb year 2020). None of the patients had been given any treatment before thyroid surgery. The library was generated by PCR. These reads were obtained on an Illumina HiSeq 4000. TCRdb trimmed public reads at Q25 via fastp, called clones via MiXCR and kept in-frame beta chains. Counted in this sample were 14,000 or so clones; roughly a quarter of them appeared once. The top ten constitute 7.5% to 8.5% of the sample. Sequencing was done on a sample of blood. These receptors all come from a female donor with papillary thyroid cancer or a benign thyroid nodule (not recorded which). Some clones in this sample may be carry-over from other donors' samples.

CDR3 region: CASSQGVSCANVLTF. CDR3 nucleotides: TGTGCCAGCAGTCAGGGAGTCTCTTGTGCCAACGTCCTGACTTTC. J is TRBJ2-6 and V is TRBV12-3 or TRBV12-4; D is perhaps TRBD1 or TRBD2 (5 bases each). This CDR3 is built from 15 residues. Between the trimmed V and J ends, which lost 5 bases and 7 bases, there was a span of 15 bases.

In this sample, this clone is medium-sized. CDR3 nucleotide sequence: TGTGCCAGCAGTGTGTTAGGGGGCGATCAGCCCCAGCATTTT. Residues: CASSVLGGDQPQHF. The chain joins TRBV2 to TRBJ1-5; 7 nucleotides agree with TRBD1. This CDR3 region has 14 residues. Per the germline V gene, CDR1 is SNHLY and CDR2 is FYNNEI. The ends lost 4 bases at V and 5 bases at J; junction bases unmatched: 5.

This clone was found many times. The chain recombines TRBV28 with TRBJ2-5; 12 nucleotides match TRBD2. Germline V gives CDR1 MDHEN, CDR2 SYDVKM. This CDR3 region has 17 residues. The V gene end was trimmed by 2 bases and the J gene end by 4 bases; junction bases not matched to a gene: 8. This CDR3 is CASSLLSSGRVGETQYF. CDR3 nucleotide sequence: TGTGCCAGCAGTTTACTTTCTAGCGGGAGGGTTGGAGAGACCCAGTACTTC.

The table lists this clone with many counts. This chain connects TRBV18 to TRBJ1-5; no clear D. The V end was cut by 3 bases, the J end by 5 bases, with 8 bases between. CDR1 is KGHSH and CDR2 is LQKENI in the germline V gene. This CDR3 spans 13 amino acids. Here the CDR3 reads CASSPSYDQPQHF. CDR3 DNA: TGTGCCAGCTCACCCAGTTATGATCAGCCCCAGCATTTT.

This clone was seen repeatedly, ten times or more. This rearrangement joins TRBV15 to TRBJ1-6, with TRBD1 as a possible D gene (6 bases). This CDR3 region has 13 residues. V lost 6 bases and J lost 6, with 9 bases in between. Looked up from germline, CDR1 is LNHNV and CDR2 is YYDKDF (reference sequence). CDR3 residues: CATRGGLNSPLHF. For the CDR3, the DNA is TGTGCCACCAGGGGGGGGCTTAATTCACCCCTCCACTTT.

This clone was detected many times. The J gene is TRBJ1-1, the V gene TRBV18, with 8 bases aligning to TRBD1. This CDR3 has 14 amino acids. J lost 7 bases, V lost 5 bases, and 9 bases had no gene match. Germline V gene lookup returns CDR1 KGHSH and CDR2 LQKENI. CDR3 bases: TGTGCCAGCTCAACCGGACAGGGCGGGCATGAAGCTTTCTTT. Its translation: CASSTGQGGHEAFF.

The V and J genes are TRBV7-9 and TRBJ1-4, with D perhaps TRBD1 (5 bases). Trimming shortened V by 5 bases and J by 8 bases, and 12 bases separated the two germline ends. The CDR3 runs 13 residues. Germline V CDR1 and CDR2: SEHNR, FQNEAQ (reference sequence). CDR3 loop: CASSGRRGEKLFF. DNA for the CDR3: TGTGCCAGCAGCGGGAGGAGGGGCGAAAAACTGTTTTTT.

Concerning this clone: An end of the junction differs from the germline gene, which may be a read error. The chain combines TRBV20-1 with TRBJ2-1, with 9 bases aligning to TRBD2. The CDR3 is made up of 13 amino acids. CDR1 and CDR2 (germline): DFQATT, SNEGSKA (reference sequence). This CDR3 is CSAPAGGQHEQFF. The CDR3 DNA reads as TGCAGTGCCCCGGCGGGGGGGCAGCATGAGCAGTTCTTT.

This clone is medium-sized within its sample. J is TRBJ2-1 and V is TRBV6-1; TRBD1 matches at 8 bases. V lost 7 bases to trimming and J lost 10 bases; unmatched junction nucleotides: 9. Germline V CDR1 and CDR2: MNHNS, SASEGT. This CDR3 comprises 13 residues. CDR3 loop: CASTIGQGQEQFF. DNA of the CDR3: TGTGCCAGCACCATAGGACAGGGTCAGGAGCAGTTCTTC.

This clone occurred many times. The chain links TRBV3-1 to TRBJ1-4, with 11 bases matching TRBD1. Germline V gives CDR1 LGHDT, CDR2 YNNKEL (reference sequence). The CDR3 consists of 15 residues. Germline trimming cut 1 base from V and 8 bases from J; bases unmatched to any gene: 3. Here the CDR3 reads CASSQAGQGAEKLFF. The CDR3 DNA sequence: TGTGCCAGCAGCCAAGCAGGACAGGGGGCGGAAAAACTGTTTTTT.

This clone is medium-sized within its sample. The CDR3 DNA reads TGTGCCAGCAGCACCGACTCATACACCGGGGAGCTGTTTTTT. Amino acids: CASSTDSYTGELFF. The chain employs TRBV7-3 and TRBJ2-2; no firm D call. The CDR3 consists of 14 residues. Trimming took 5 bases from V and 3 from J, leaving 10 bases between them. The V gene's germline CDR1 is SGHTA and CDR2 FQGTGA. Complete variable domain (other parts from reference TRBV7-3 and TRBJ2-2): GAGVSQTPSNKVTEKGKYVELRCDPISGHTALYWYRQSLGQGPEFLIYFQGTGAADDSGLPNDRFFAVRPEGSVSTLKIQRTERGDSAVYLCASSTDSYTGELFFGEGSRLTVL.

DNA for the CDR3: TGCGCCAGCAGCTCCCAGAGCTCTGGGGCCAACGTCCTGACTTTC. Translated: CASSSQSSGANVLTF. This chain links TRBV5-1 with TRBJ2-6; unclear D gene. Germline-derived CDR1 and CDR2 are SGHRS and YFSETQ. CDR3 size: 15 residues. The V gene lost 3 bases and the J gene lost 0 bases, with 7 bases spanning the gap.

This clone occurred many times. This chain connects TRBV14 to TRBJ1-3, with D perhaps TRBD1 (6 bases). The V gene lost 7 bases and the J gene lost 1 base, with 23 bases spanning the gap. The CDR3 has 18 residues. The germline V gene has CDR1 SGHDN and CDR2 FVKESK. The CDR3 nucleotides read TGTGCCAGCACGAGCGAGAACAGGGAGGTGGGGTCTGGAAACACCATATATTTT. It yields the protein CASTSENREVGSGNTIYF.

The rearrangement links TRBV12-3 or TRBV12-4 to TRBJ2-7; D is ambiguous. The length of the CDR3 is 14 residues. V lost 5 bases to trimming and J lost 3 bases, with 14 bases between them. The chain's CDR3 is CASSPGGGNYEQYF. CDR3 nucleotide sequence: TGTGCCAGCAGTCCAGGCGGTGGGAACTACGAGCAGTACTTC.

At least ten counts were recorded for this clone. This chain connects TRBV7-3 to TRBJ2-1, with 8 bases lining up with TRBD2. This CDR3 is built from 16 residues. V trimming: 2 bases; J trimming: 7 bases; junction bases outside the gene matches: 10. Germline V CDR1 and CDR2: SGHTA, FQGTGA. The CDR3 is CASSLYGAGGINEQFF. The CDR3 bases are TGTGCCAGCAGCTTATATGGGGCGGGAGGCATTAATGAGCAGTTCTTC.

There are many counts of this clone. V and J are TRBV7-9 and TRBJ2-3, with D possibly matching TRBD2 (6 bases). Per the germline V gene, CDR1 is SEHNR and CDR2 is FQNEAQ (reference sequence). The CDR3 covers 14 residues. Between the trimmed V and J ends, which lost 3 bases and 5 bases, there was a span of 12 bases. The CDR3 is CASSFTAGRDTQYF. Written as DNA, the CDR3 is TGTGCCAGCAGCTTTACGGCGGGAAGAGATACGCAGTATTTT.

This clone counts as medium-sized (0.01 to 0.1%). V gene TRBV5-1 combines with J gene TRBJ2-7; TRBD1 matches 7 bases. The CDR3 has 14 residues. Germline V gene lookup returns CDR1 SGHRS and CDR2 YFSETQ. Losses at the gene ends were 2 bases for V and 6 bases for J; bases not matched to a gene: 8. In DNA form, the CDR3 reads TGCGCCAGCAGCTTAACAGGGGATTTACGCGAGCAGTACTTC. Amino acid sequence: CASSLTGDLREQYF. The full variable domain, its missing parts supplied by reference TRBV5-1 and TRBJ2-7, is KAGVTQTPRYLIKTRGQQVTLSCSPISGHRSVSWYQQTPGQGLQFLFEYFSETQRNKGNFPGRFSGRQFSNSRSEMNVSTLELGDSALYLCASSLTGDLREQYFGPGTRLTVT.

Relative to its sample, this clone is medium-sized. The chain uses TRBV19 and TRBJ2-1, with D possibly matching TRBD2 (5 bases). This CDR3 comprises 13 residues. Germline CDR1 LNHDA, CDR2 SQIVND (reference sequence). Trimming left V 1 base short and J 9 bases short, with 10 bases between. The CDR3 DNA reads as TGTGCCAGTAGTATAGGACTACTTGGTGAGCAGTTCTTC. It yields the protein CASSIGLLGEQFF.

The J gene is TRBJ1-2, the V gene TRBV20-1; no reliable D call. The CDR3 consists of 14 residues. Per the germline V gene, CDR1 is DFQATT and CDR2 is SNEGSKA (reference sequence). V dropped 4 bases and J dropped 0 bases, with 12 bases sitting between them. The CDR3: CSAIEGYPNYGYTF. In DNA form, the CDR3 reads TGCAGTGCTATCGAGGGATACCCTAACTATGGCTACACCTTC.

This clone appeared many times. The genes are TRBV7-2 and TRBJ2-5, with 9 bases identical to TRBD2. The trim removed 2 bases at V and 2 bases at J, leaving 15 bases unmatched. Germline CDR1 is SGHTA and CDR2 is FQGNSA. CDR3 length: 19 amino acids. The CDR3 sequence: CASSLSAGGHRVGQETQYF. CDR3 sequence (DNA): TGTGCCAGCAGCTTATCAGCGGGGGGCCACCGGGTGGGGCAAGAGACCCAGTACTTC.

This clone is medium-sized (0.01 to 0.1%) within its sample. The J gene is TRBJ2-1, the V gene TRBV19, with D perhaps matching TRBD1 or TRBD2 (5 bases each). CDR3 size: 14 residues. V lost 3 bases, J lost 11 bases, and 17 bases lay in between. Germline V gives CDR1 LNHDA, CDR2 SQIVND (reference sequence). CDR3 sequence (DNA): TGTGCCAGTAGTATGGCAGGGAAACTAGTTAAGCAGTTCTTC. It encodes CASSMAGKLVKQFF.